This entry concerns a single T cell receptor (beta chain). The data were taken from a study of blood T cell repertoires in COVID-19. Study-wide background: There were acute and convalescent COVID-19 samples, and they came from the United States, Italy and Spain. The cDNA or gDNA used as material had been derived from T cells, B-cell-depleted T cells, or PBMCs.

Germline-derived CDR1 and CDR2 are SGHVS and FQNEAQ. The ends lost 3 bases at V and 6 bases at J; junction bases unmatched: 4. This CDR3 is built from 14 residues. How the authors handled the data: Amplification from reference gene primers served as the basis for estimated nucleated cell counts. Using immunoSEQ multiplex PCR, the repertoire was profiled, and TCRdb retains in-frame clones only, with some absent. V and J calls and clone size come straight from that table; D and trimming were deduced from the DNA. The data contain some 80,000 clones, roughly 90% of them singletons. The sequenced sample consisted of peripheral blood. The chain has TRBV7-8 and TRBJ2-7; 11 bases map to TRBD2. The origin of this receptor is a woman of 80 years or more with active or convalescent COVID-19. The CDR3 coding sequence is TGTGCCAGCAGCTTTAGCGGGGGGGCTGCCGAGCAGTACTTC. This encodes CASSFSGGAAEQYF. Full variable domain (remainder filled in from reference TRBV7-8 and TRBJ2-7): GAGVSQSPRYKVAKRGQDVALRCDPISGHVSLFWYQQALGQGPEFLTYFQNEAQLDKSGLPSDRFFAERPEGSVSTLKIQRTQQEDSAVYLCASSFSGGAAEQYFGPGTRLTVT.